The following is a T cell receptor beta chain sequence with its context. In the original analysis: The assay estimated nucleated cells by amplifying reference gene primers. Only in-frame clones appear in the TCRdb table, and some are missing; sequencing was by immunoSEQ multiplex PCR. V and J calls plus clone size are reproduced from that table; the DNA served to infer D and trimming. The data hold 200,000 to 250,000 clones, with around four fifths observed a single time. The data were obtained in a study of blood T cell repertoires in COVID-19. About the research overall: Sites in the United States, Italy and Spain provided acute and convalescent COVID-19 samples. The cDNA or gDNA used as material had been derived from T cells, B-cell-depleted T cells, or PBMCs.

Germline V gives CDR1 KGHSH, CDR2 LQKENI. The CDR3 spans 14 residues. V lost 7 bases to trimming and J lost 4 bases, with 16 bases between them. Sequencing was carried out using peripheral blood. The V call is TRBV18, the J call TRBJ1-1; no definite D call. The receptor was derived from a man aged 25-45 years who had recovered from COVID-19. The CDR3 loop reads CASYQDPRGTEAFF. Here the CDR3 DNA reads TGTGCCAGCTACCAGGACCCCCGGGGCACTGAAGCTTTCTTT.